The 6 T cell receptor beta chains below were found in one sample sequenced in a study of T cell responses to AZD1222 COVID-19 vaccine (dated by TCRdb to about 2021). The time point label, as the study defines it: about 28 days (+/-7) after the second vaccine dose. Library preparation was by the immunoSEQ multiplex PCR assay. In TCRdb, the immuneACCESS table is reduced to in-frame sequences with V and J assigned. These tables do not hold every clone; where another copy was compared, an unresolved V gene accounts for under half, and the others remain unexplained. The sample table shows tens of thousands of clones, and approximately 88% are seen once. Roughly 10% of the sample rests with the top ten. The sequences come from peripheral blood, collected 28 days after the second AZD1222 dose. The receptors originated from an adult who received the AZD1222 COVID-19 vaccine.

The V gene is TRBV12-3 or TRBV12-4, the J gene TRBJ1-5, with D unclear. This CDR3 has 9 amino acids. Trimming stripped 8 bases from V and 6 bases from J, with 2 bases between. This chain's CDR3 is CASGQPQHF. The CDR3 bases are TGTGCCAGCGGTCAGCCCCAGCATTTT.

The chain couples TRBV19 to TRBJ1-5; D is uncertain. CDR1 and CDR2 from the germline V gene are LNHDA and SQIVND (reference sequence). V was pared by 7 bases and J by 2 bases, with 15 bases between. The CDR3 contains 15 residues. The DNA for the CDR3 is TGTGCCAGTAACGACCACAAGGGAGGCAATCAGCCCCAGCATTTT. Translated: CASNDHKGGNQPQHF.

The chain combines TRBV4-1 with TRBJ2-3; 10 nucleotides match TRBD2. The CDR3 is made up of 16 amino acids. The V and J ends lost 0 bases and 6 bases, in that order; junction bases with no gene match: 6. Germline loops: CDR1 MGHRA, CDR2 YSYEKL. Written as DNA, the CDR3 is TGCGCCAGCAGCCAAGAGTCTAGCGGGGGTTTCGATACGCAGTATTTT. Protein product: CASSQESSGGFDTQYF.

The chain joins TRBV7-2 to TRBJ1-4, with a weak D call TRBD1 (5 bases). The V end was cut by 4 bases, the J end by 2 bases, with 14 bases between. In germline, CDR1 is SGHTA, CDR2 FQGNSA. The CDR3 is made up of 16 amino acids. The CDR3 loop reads CASSYWEGRTNEKLFF. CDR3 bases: TGTGCCAGCAGCTACTGGGAGGGACGGACTAATGAAAAACTGTTTTTT.

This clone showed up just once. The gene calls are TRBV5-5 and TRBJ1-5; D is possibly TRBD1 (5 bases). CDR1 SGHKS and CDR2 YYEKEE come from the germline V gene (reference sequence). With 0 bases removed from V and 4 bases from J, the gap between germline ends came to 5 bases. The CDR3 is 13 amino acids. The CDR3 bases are TGTGCCAGCAGCTTGGCAGGGAATCAGCCCCAGCATTTT. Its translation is CASSLAGNQPQHF.

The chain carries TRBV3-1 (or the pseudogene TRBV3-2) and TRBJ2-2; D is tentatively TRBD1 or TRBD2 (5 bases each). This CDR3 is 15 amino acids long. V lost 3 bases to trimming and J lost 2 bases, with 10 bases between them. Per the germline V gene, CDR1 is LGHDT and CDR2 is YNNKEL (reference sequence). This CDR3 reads CASSHWDPNTGELFF. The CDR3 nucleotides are TGTGCCAGCAGCCACTGGGACCCCAACACCGGGGAGCTGTTTTTT.